This T cell receptor beta chain emerged from a study of blood T cell repertoires in COVID-19 (TCRdb year 2020). About the investigation overall: Samples covering the acute and convalescent phases of COVID-19 were provided by collaborators in the United States, Italy and Spain. The repertoires were made available in a free public database intended to serve as a resource for research on the immune response to SARS-CoV-2. Nearly every sample came with metadata listing a de-identified subject ID, COVID-19 status, age in years and sex. Subjects who had been exposed to COVID-19, were actively infected with it, or had recovered from it provided the deeply sampled blood TCRbeta repertoires that made up the dataset. Where available, HLA class I and class II types were taken from metadata supplied by the sample provider and were not determined by assay-based typing. The samples were drawn from two sources: the first 160 participants of the ongoing ImmuneRACE study, and about 1,300 subjects contributed by 6 global collaborators. The material from the prospective study consisted of cDNA or gDNA derived from T cells, B-cell-depleted T cells, or PBMCs.

The research as a whole found: Clinical and demographic metadata were provided uncurated, with the amount varying by source and participant.

TCRbeta CDR3 regions were amplified from genomic DNA by means of the immunoSEQ Assay, a bias-controlled multiplex PCR. Turning to the authors' computational methods: The number of nucleated cells in each sample was estimated by amplification of reference gene primers within the assay. Sequence reads were collapsed and filtered to measure the absolute abundance of every unique TCRbeta CDR3 rearrangement. For each sample, productive Simpson clonality was calculated as the square root of Simpson's diversity index across productive rearrangements. TCRdb retrieved this table from immuneACCESS and kept in-frame rearrangements only. Not all clones are present; in checked studies, unresolved V genes account for under half, and no reason is known for the remainder. Clonal size and the V and J genes are those of that table, whereas D and trimming came from the DNA. The sample contains about 110,000 clones, 87% of them found a single time. About 5% of the sample belongs to the ten largest clones.

Collaborating institutions collected whole blood in K2EDTA tubes following their own protocols. For TCRbeta analysis, collaborators shipped samples in one of three forms: frozen whole blood, isolated PBMCs, or DNA extracted from either of those sample types. The germline V gene sets CDR1 to SNHLY and CDR2 to FYNNEI. From the cysteine up to the phenylalanine, the CDR3 has a length of 15 residues. The only DNA kept is the CDR3, 45 bases in frame from the first base. The junction shows trimming of 1 base on V and 2 bases on J, plus 8 bases between the germline ends. This clone was counted only a few times. The antigen it recognizes is unknown. The sample holds no much larger clone one base away, and base qualities are not on file.

The specimen was peripheral blood. The receptor was derived from a human donor in a cohort sampled during active COVID-19. The chain uses TRBV2 and TRBJ1-4; a tentative D call is TRBD1 (6 bases match). This receptor carries the CDR3 CASSEVQGTNEKLFF. The sequenced DNA: TGTGCCAGCAGTGAAGTCCAGGGGACTAATGAAAAACTGTTTTTT.